Below, 9 T cell receptor beta chains from the same sample are listed, as sequenced in a study of T cell changes during pregnancy in multiple sclerosis. Produced via immunoSEQ multiplex PCR; TCRdb's table is partial and in-frame only. This table holds 30,000 to 40,000 clones, 91% found once. Specimen: CD8+ T cells from peripheral blood mononuclear cells, collected in the second trimester of pregnancy. These receptors all stem from a female donor with multiple sclerosis, enrolled in a pregnancy study.

The chain couples TRBV27 to TRBJ2-7; TRBD1 matches 8 bases. CDR3 length: 15 amino acids. The V segment lost 3 bases and the J segment 5 bases; nucleotides outside the gene matches: 9. Germline-derived CDR1 and CDR2 are MNHEY and SMNVEV (reference sequence). The CDR3 loop reads CASSFYQGARDEQYF. The CDR3 DNA sequence: TGTGCCAGCAGTTTCTACCAGGGGGCTCGGGACGAGCAGTACTTC.

The V call is TRBV5-1, the J call TRBJ1-5, with 8 positions matching TRBD1. The CDR3 has 15 residues. The V gene's germline CDR1 is SGHRS and CDR2 YFSETQ. J was trimmed by 0 bases and V by 3 bases; bases with no gene match: 2. The CDR3 DNA reads as TGCGCCAGCAGCTGGACAGGGCTTAGCAATCAGCCCCAGCATTTT. It translates to CASSWTGLSNQPQHF.

This rearrangement joins TRBV27 to TRBJ1-2; 10 nucleotides agree with TRBD1. Trimming removed 8 bases from V and 6 bases from J; junction bases left unmatched: 9. There are 14 residues in the CDR3. The germline V gene encodes CDR1 MNHEY and CDR2 SMNVEV (reference sequence). The CDR3 is CASGLTGGANGYTF. CDR3 coding DNA: TGTGCCAGCGGACTGACAGGGGGCGCAAATGGCTACACCTTC.

The gene calls are TRBV9 and TRBJ2-3, with D possibly matching TRBD2 (6 bases). Trimming left V 5 bases short and J 0 bases short, with 16 bases between. Germline values: CDR1 SGDLS, CDR2 YYNGEE. The CDR3 sequence is 16 residues long. CDR3: CASRQEGETSTDTQYF. The DNA of the CDR3 is TGTGCCAGCAGACAGGAGGGAGAAACTAGCACAGATACGCAGTATTTT.

This clone has just a few counts. The chain couples TRBV10-1 to TRBJ1-1, with D uncertain. CDR3 size: 13 residues. CDR1 and CDR2 from the germline V gene are WNHNN and SYGVQD (reference sequence). The V gene lost 3 bases and the J gene lost 1 base, with 6 bases spanning the gap. In DNA form, the CDR3 reads TGCGCCAGCAGTGAATCGGGGAACACTGAAGCTTTCTTT. This gives the protein CASSESGNTEAFF.

The rearrangement uses TRBV9 and TRBJ2-1; D not certain. CDR1 is SGDLS and CDR2 is YYNGEE in the germline V gene. The ends were cut back, 0 bases at V and 1 base at J, with 8 bases in the middle. The CDR3 runs to 15 residues. The CDR3 nucleotides read TGTGCCAGCAGCGTAGCGGCCGGGTCCTACAATGAGCAGTTCTTC. This encodes CASSVAAGSYNEQFF.

This clone has more than one count but fewer than ten. V gene TRBV29-1 combines with J gene TRBJ1-1, with 7 bases fitting TRBD1. CDR1 and CDR2 (germline): SQVTM, ANQGSEA. The CDR3 is 13 amino acids. The trim removed 6 bases at V and 5 bases at J, leaving 9 bases unmatched. CDR3 sequence: CSVTLRGETEAFF. CDR3 sequence (DNA): TGCAGCGTCACCCTCAGGGGGGAAACTGAAGCTTTCTTT.

J is TRBJ2-5 and V is TRBV27; no clear D gene. This CDR3 contains 14 residues. Germline V gives CDR1 MNHEY, CDR2 SMNVEV (reference sequence). Deletions cut 0 bases from V and 2 bases from J, with 7 bases between. This chain's CDR3 is CASSLSGGQETQYF. The CDR3 DNA reads as TGTGCCAGCAGTTTATCCGGCGGACAAGAGACCCAGTACTTC.

The CDR3: CASSQGVNTEAFF. In nucleotides, the CDR3 is TGTGCCAGCAGTCAGGGGGTGAACACTGAAGCTTTCTTT. The chain has TRBV25-1 and TRBJ1-1; 7 positions match TRBD1. The length of the CDR3 is 13 residues. Trimming took 5 bases from V and 0 from J; bases not matched to a gene: 0. Germline CDR1 reads MGHDK; CDR2 reads SYGVNS.